The next 21 T cell receptor beta chains were all read from a single sample in a study of blood T cells in healthy people across ages. Together with a sample-barcoded 5' primer, a J-beta primer mix was included in a second PCR lasting roughly 6 to 12 cycles. TCRdb re-called the 5' RACE reads with MiXCR, one entry per CDR3 protein. This table has approximately 2,000,000 distinct CDR3 sequences, 39% appearing once. Sample: blood. The origin of the receptors is a human donor in good health.

On this clonotype itself: One junction end does not reproduce the germline sequence, and a read error may be involved. V gene TRBV15 combines with J gene TRBJ1-4; perhaps TRBD1 as D (5 bases). This CDR3 contains 12 residues. Germline V gene sequence: CDR1 LNHNV, CDR2 YYDKDF (reference sequence). CDR3 DNA sequence: TGTACCACCAGGGACGGTAATGAAAAACTGTGTTTT. This sequence encodes CTTRDGNEKLCF.

This clonotype occurred a few times. V and J are TRBV14 and TRBJ1-2; a weak D match, TRBD1 (5 bases). The CDR3 is made up of 15 amino acids. Germline V gene sequence: CDR1 SGHDN, CDR2 FVKESK. Trimming removed 2 bases at V and 2 bases at J, with 12 bases between. The CDR3 bases are TGTGCCAGCAGCCAACTGACAGCCTCAAACTATGGCTACACCTTC. Encoded protein: CASSQLTASNYGYTF.

This clonotype was detected a few times. This rearrangement joins TRBV20-1 to TRBJ1-2, with D perhaps matching TRBD1 (6 bases). The CDR3 totals 14 residues. Germline-derived CDR1 and CDR2 are DFQATT and SNEGSKA (reference sequence). The V gene lost 5 bases and the J gene lost 4 bases, with 17 bases spanning the gap. CDR3 amino acids: CSAPPNTGFYGYTF. The CDR3 bases are TGCAGTGCTCCCCCCAACACAGGGTTCTATGGCTACACCTTC.

The V call is TRBV7-9, the J call TRBJ2-1; either TRBD1 or TRBD2 may fit D (5 bases each). This CDR3 is built from 16 residues. Germline loops: CDR1 SEHNR, CDR2 FQNEAQ (reference sequence). The V end was cut by 2 bases, the J end by 7 bases, with 18 bases between. The CDR3 here is CASSLPRGTGLNEQFF. The CDR3 DNA reads TGTGCCAGCAGCTTACCCCGAGGGACGGGCCTGAATGAGCAGTTCTTC. The complete variable domain, with remaining parts taken from reference TRBV7-9 and TRBJ2-1, reads DTGVSQNPRHKITKRGQNVTFRCDPISEHNRLYWYRQTLGQGPEFLTYFQNEAQLEKSRLLSDRFSAERPKGSFSTLEIQRTEQGDSAMYLCASSLPRGTGLNEQFFGPGTRLTVL.

The chain recombines TRBV10-3 with TRBJ1-2; no definite D call. V was cut by 0 bases and J by 8 bases, with 4 bases left in between. The CDR3 contains 11 residues. The germline V gene encodes CDR1 ENHRY and CDR2 SYGVKD. This chain's CDR3 is CAISESRGYTF. CDR3 DNA sequence: TGTGCCATCAGTGAGTCGAGGGGCTACACCTTC.

The gene calls are TRBV4-1 and TRBJ1-2; D may be TRBD1 (5 bases). The CDR3 totals 16 residues. CDR1 and CDR2 (germline): MGHRA, YSYEKL. The germline V and J ends were trimmed by 0 bases and 8 bases, with 19 bases remaining between them. CDR3 nucleotide sequence: TGCGCCAGCAGCCAAGATGCCACGGGGCAGAATCCCGGCTACACCTTC. It codes for CASSQDATGQNPGYTF.

This chain joins TRBV2 and TRBJ1-1; D is unclear. Germline loops: CDR1 SNHLY, CDR2 FYNNEI. V shed 4 bases and J shed 2 bases, with 11 bases lying between them. The CDR3 is made up of 14 amino acids. The DNA for the CDR3 is TGTGCCAGCAGTGTTCTAGAGGGTAACACTGAAGCTTTCTTT. Protein sequence: CASSVLEGNTEAFF.

J is TRBJ2-3 and V is TRBV29-1; D possibly corresponds to TRBD1 (5 bases). Per germline, CDR1 SQVTM and CDR2 ANQGSEA. V lost 4 bases, J lost 5 bases, and 16 bases lay in between. The CDR3 extends over 14 amino acids. In DNA, the CDR3 is TGCAGCGTTGTTGAGCCTAATCAGGGAGATACGCAGTATTTT. It specifies CSVVEPNQGDTQYF.

The chain links TRBV6-1 to TRBJ2-3; the D gene is possibly TRBD1 (7 bases). Germline CDR1 and CDR2: MNHNS and SASEGT. The CDR3 contains 16 residues. The ends were cut back, 7 bases at V and 9 bases at J, with 26 bases in the middle. The CDR3 here is CASIYTAGQRAWTQYF. CDR3 coding DNA: TGTGCCAGCATCTACACTGCGGGACAGCGAGCTTGGACGCAGTATTTT.

The rearrangement uses TRBV24-1 and TRBJ2-5; D possibly matches TRBD1 or TRBD2 (5 bases each). The CDR3 is 14 amino acids. Germline CDR1 and CDR2: KGHDR and SFDVKD. Trimming pared 6 bases from V and 3 bases from J, leaving 13 bases between. The CDR3 region is CATSLGGGKETQYF. CDR3 bases: TGTGCCACCAGTTTAGGTGGGGGTAAAGAGACCCAGTACTTC.

The table lists this clonotype with a few counts. The rearrangement joins TRBV27 to TRBJ2-1, with TRBD1 identical over 8 bases. Trimming took 6 bases from V and 9 from J; bases not matched to a gene: 13. The V gene's germline CDR1 is MNHEY and CDR2 SMNVEV (reference sequence). This CDR3 region has 15 residues. CDR3 sequence (DNA): TGTGCCAGCAGAAACTTCGGGGTTACAGGGGGTGAGCAGTTCTTC. This codes for CASRNFGVTGGEQFF.

J is TRBJ1-2 and V is TRBV10-3; tentatively, D is TRBD1 (5 bases). Deletions cut 7 bases from V and 0 bases from J, with 12 bases between. CDR1 and CDR2 from the germline V gene are ENHRY and SYGVKD. There are 14 residues in the CDR3. The CDR3 region has the DNA TGTGCCATCACCAAAGACAGAACTAACTATGGCTACACCTTC. Its protein product is CAITKDRTNYGYTF.

CDR3 sequence (DNA): TGTGCCAGCAGCTCCCGCACCGGACAGGGGTACTACGAGCAGTACTTC. The encoded protein is CASSSRTGQGYYEQYF. V is TRBV7-2 and J is TRBJ2-7, with 9 bases aligning to TRBD1. Looked up from germline, CDR1 is SGHTA and CDR2 is FQGNSA. V was pared by 4 bases and J by 3 bases, with 10 bases of the junction left unmatched. The CDR3 totals 16 residues.

V and J are TRBV2 and TRBJ2-7, with D hard to call. The CDR3 length is 13 residues. Germline V lookup: CDR1 SNHLY, CDR2 FYNNEI. Trimming shortened V by 3 bases and J by 1 base, and 7 bases separated the two germline ends. The CDR3 is CASSDGTSYEQYF. In DNA form, the CDR3 reads TGTGCCAGCAGTGATGGTACGTCCTACGAGCAGTACTTC.

The chain uses TRBV10-3 and TRBJ2-7; D is undetermined. Germline assignment: CDR1 ENHRY and CDR2 SYGVKD. V was cut by 0 bases and J by 8 bases, with 11 bases left in between. The CDR3 consists of 13 residues. Written as DNA, the CDR3 is TGTGCCATCAGTGAGTCTGACGGTCCCAAGCAGTACTTC. This codes for CAISESDGPKQYF.

This clonotype was detected ten times or more. This chain connects TRBV9 to TRBJ2-3, with 12 bases that match TRBD2. V was clipped by 2 bases and J by 2 bases; unmatched bases: 12. CDR3 length: 19 amino acids. The germline V gene encodes CDR1 SGDLS and CDR2 YYNGEE. Here the CDR3 DNA reads TGTGCCAGCAGCGTTTTAAGTGTTGGACTAGCGGGGATCACAGATACGCAGTATTTT. Translating gives CASSVLSVGLAGITDTQYF.

This clonotype showed up just a few times. This chain connects TRBV29-1 to TRBJ1-6; 9 bases are a match to TRBD1. CDR3 size: 13 residues. The V and J ends lost 4 bases and 7 bases, in that order; junction bases with no gene match: 2. Germline-derived CDR1 and CDR2 are SQVTM and ANQGSEA. The CDR3 sequence: CSVGTGENSPLHF. CDR3 coding DNA: TGCAGCGTTGGGACAGGGGAAAATTCACCCCTCCACTTT.

This clonotype has a handful of counts. V gene TRBV5-1 combines with J gene TRBJ2-3, with no clear D. CDR1 is SGHRS and CDR2 is YFSETQ in the germline V gene. The V gene lost 3 bases and the J gene lost 3 bases, with 20 bases spanning the gap. CDR3 length: 17 residues. Written as DNA, the CDR3 is TGCGCCAGCAGCTACTACAGCTCGGTCAGTAGGACAGATACGCAGTATTTT. Its protein product is CASSYYSSVSRTDTQYF.

The chain carries TRBV20-1 and TRBJ1-2; TRBD1 matches 10 bases. CDR3 length equals 20 residues. V lost 0 bases, J lost 4 bases, and 20 bases stayed unmatched. In germline, CDR1 is DFQATT, CDR2 SNEGSKA (reference sequence). The CDR3 DNA follows: TGCAGTGCTAGAGATAGGACAGGGGGAAGGTTTTACGAGATGACCTATGGCTACACCTTC. This codes for CSARDRTGGRFYEMTYGYTF.

This clonotype appeared a few times. This chain connects TRBV18 to TRBJ2-7; 9 bases are a match to TRBD1. CDR1 and CDR2 (germline): KGHSH, LQKENI. V was pared by 4 bases and J by 7 bases, with 8 bases of the junction left unmatched. This CDR3 spans 14 amino acids. This chain's CDR3 is CASSRDRAPREQYF. In DNA, the CDR3 is TGTGCCAGCTCACGGGACAGGGCCCCCAGGGAGCAGTACTTC.

This clonotype was observed a handful of times. The chain is built from TRBV3-1 and TRBJ2-3; 7 nucleotides align to TRBD2. CDR3 length: 16 residues. Germline V gene data show CDR1 as LGHDT and CDR2 as YNNKEL (reference sequence). V lost 5 bases to trimming and J lost 1 base; unmatched junction nucleotides: 9. The CDR3 is CASSLGLSPRTDTQYF. The CDR3 nucleotides read TGTGCCAGCAGCTTGGGACTATCCCCCCGCACAGATACGCAGTATTTT.